This TCR beta chain was identified during a study of Graves' ophthalmopathy and Graves' hyperthyroidism. Study details: Upon initial diagnosis and before any treatment, peripheral blood was collected.

Amplification of TCR beta CDR3 regions used RNA transcripts. Second-round multiplex PCR came after first-round RT-PCR with HTBI primers. One entry per CDR3 protein results from TCRdb running MiXCR on the multiplex PCR reads. Here the sample spans 200,000 to 250,000 distinct CDR3 sequences, roughly 27% being singletons. Presentation of ophthalmopathy in the donors involved moderate-to-severe activity, CAS ≥3, NOSPECS ≥4 and a duration under 3 months. Other autoimmune disease, uncontrolled infection, pregnancy and lactation led to exclusion. PBMCs were obtained from roughly 9 ml of fresh peripheral blood. This clonotype showed up many times. J lost 2 bases, V lost 7 bases, and 10 bases had no gene match. Looked up from germline, CDR1 is LNHDA and CDR2 is SQIVND (reference sequence). CDR3 length: 15 amino acids.

The rearrangement links TRBV19 to TRBJ1-1; TRBD1 matches 7 bases. The material sequenced was peripheral blood. The clonotype originates from a man aged 45-60 years with Graves' ophthalmopathy. In DNA form, the CDR3 reads TGTGCCAGTAAAAAGGGGGCGCTTACTAACACTGAAGCTTTCTTT. The encoded protein is CASKKGALTNTEAFF.